The 18 T cell receptor beta chains below all came from one sample that was sequenced in a study of T cells in Graves' hyperthyroidism and ophthalmopathy. Amplification of TCR beta CDR3 regions used RNA as the template. Initially, a first-round RT-PCR of the TCR CDR3 employed the HTBI primer set. Each CDR3 protein gets one entry after TCRdb re-called the multiplex PCR reads with MiXCR. Here the sample spans over 450,000 distinct CDR3 sequences, roughly 14% being singletons. Material for sequencing was blood. Receptor source: a woman younger than 30 with Graves' hyperthyroidism.

This clonotype was found a few times. This rearrangement joins TRBV29-1 to TRBJ2-2; no reliable D call. Germline lookup yields CDR1 SQVTM and CDR2 ANQGSEA. Trimming cost V 5 bases and J 5 bases, with 3 bases left between them. The CDR3 totals 10 residues. CDR3 DNA: TGCAGCGTTCAGACCGGGGAGCTGTTTTTT. The encoded protein is CSVQTGELFF.

Many counts were recorded for this clonotype. This chain links TRBV11-3 with TRBJ2-1; tentatively, D is TRBD2 (6 bases). The CDR3 loop spans 16 amino acids. Germline V gene sequence: CDR1 SGHNT, CDR2 YENEEA. The V and J ends lost 5 bases and 6 bases respectively, with 20 bases between them. CDR3 residues: CASSRFRETGGNEQFF. The CDR3 nucleotides read TGTGCCAGCAGCAGGTTTAGGGAGACCGGGGGCAATGAGCAGTTCTTC. Drawing the rest from reference TRBV11-3 and TRBJ2-1, the complete variable domain is EAGVVQSPRYKIIEKKQPVAFWCNPISGHNTLYWYLQNLGQGPELLIRYENEEAVDDSQLPKDRFSAERLKGVDSTLKIQPAELGDSAVYLCASSRFRETGGNEQFFGPGTRLTVL.

At least ten counts were recorded for this clonotype. The V call is TRBV12-3 or TRBV12-4, the J call TRBJ1-2, with 10 bases fitting TRBD1. This CDR3 has 19 amino acids. The J segment lost 0 bases and the V segment lost 4 bases, leaving 14 bases of the junction unmatched. The CDR3 loop reads CASSSNPGQGPSANYGYTF. CDR3 in DNA: TGTGCCAGCAGTTCCAATCCGGGACAGGGGCCTTCAGCTAACTATGGCTACACCTTC.

The chain couples TRBV30 to TRBJ2-3, with D perhaps matching TRBD1 or TRBD2 (5 bases each). The germline V gene encodes CDR1 GTSNPN and CDR2 SVGIG (reference sequence). CDR3 size: 14 residues. The V end was cut by 3 bases, the J end by 8 bases, with 18 bases between. The CDR3 nucleotides read TGTGCCTGGAGAGCGTTGCTGGGGGAAGGTACGCAGTATTTT. Protein sequence: CAWRALLGEGTQYF. Combining the CDR3 with reference TRBV30 and TRBJ2-3 gives the whole variable domain SQTIHQWPATLVQPVGSPLSLECTVEGTSNPNLYWYRQAAGRGLQLLFYSVGIGQISSEVPQNLSASRPQDRQFILSSKKLLLSDSGFYLCAWRALLGEGTQYFGPGTRLTVL.

The chain is built from TRBV7-9 and TRBJ2-1; TRBD2 matches at 10 bases. The J segment lost 0 bases and the V segment lost 2 bases, leaving 13 bases of the junction unmatched. CDR3 length: 20 amino acids. CDR1 and CDR2 (germline): SEHNR, FQNEAQ (reference sequence). Here the CDR3 reads CASSLRGPSGSRGSYNEQFF. The CDR3 nucleotides are TGTGCCAGCAGCTTACGGGGGCCTAGCGGGAGTCGGGGCTCCTACAATGAGCAGTTCTTC.

The V and J genes are TRBV6-1 and TRBJ1-6, with D maybe TRBD1 (6 bases). Trimming pared 6 bases from V and 6 bases from J, leaving 15 bases between. CDR3 size: 15 residues. CDR1 is MNHNS and CDR2 is SASEGT in the germline V gene. The CDR3 sequence: CASSHREVSNSPLHF. The CDR3 DNA reads TGTGCCAGCAGCCACAGGGAAGTGAGTAATTCACCCCTCCACTTT.

CDR3 region: CASSSGQGLGTEAFF. The CDR3, as DNA: TGTGCCAGCAGCTCCGGACAGGGCTTGGGCACTGAAGCTTTCTTT. The chain combines TRBV11-2 with TRBJ1-1; 8 bases align to TRBD1. Per the germline V gene, CDR1 is SGHAT and CDR2 is FQNNGV. This CDR3 is 15 amino acids long. The J segment lost 4 bases and the V segment lost 4 bases, leaving 8 bases of the junction unmatched.

This clonotype has at least ten counts. This rearrangement joins TRBV2 to TRBJ1-1; D is perhaps TRBD1 (6 bases). The germline gives CDR1 SNHLY, CDR2 FYNNEI. This CDR3 has 13 residues. CDR3 bases: TGTGTCAAGGGGGGGATAGTGAACACTGAAGCTTTCTTT. Translating gives CVKGGIVNTEAFF.

This clonotype appeared many times. The chain is built from TRBV5-1 and TRBJ2-7; a possible D gene is TRBD2 (6 bases). CDR3 length: 14 residues. Looked up from germline, CDR1 is SGHRS and CDR2 is YFSETQ. Trimming removed 4 bases at V and 1 base at J, with 12 bases between. This CDR3 reads CASSGGITSYEQYF. The CDR3 DNA sequence: TGCGCCAGCAGCGGGGGGATTACGTCCTACGAGCAGTACTTC.

The J gene is TRBJ1-3, the V gene TRBV6-5; no clear D gene. This CDR3 is built from 11 residues. V shed 8 bases and J shed 8 bases, with 10 bases lying between them. Germline values: CDR1 MNHEY, CDR2 SVGAGI. This CDR3 reads CASGRKDTIYF. The DNA for the CDR3 is TGTGCCAGCGGTCGGAAAGACACCATATATTTT.

The table lists this clonotype with many counts. The V and J genes are TRBV2 and TRBJ1-1, with D uncertain. Looked up from germline, CDR1 is SNHLY and CDR2 is FYNNEI. Trimming removed 5 bases from V and 5 bases from J, with 6 bases in between. CDR3 length: 11 residues. DNA of the CDR3: TGTGCCAGCAGTATGCGAACTGAAGCTTTCTTT. This encodes CASSMRTEAFF.

This clonotype was observed many times. V is TRBV6-1 and J is TRBJ2-4, with D perhaps given as TRBD1 or TRBD2 (5 bases each). Deletions cut 6 bases from V and 7 bases from J, with 19 bases between. This CDR3 spans 15 amino acids. In germline, CDR1 is MNHNS, CDR2 SASEGT. This chain's CDR3 is CASSPTGGPRNIQYF. The CDR3 DNA follows: TGTGCCAGCAGCCCCACTGGGGGACCCCGGAACATTCAGTACTTC.

This clonotype was seen many times. The chain recombines TRBV12-3 or TRBV12-4 with TRBJ2-5, with D perhaps TRBD1 (5 bases). The CDR3 totals 15 residues. The ends were cut back, 3 bases at V and 5 bases at J, with 16 bases in the middle. As DNA, the CDR3 is TGTGCCAGCAGTTTGGACAAGGGCTCTGGGGAGACCCAGTACTTC. Translating gives CASSLDKGSGETQYF.

At least ten counts were recorded for this clonotype. The chain joins TRBV11-2 to TRBJ2-1; weak D call: TRBD1 (6 bases). The CDR3 contains 14 residues. The V gene's germline CDR1 is SGHAT and CDR2 FQNNGV. Trimming took 5 bases from V and 4 from J, leaving 12 bases between them. This CDR3 reads CASSTRDIYNEQFF. The CDR3 DNA follows: TGTGCCAGCAGCACCCGGGACATTTACAATGAGCAGTTCTTC. Full variable domain (rest looked up from reference TRBV11-2 and TRBJ2-1): EAGVAQSPRYKIIEKRQSVAFWCNPISGHATLYWYQQILGQGPKLLIQFQNNGVVDDSQLPKDRFSAERLKGVDSTLKIQPAKLEDSAVYLCASSTRDIYNEQFFGPGTRLTVL.

This sequence joins TRBV10-2 and TRBJ1-1, with D perhaps TRBD1 (5 bases). V lost 7 bases and J lost 3, with 15 bases in between. The CDR3 loop spans 14 amino acids. CDR1 WSHSY and CDR2 SAAADI come from the germline V gene. CDR3 nucleotides: TGCGCCAGCACCCAGGGACGGGGGGACACTGAAGCTTTCTTT. Protein sequence: CASTQGRGDTEAFF.

There are many counts of this clonotype. This chain uses TRBV7-8 with TRBJ2-1; D may be TRBD2 (5 bases). Trimming stripped 0 bases from V and 7 bases from J, with 10 bases between. Germline CDR1 is SGHVS and CDR2 is FQNEAQ. The CDR3 has 14 residues. The CDR3 loop is CASSLAGESNEQFF. Here the CDR3 DNA reads TGTGCCAGCAGCTTAGCGGGAGAAAGTAATGAGCAGTTCTTC.

The chain has TRBV19 and TRBJ2-1; D remains ambiguous. With 5 bases removed from V and 0 bases from J, the gap between germline ends came to 14 bases. Germline assignment: CDR1 LNHDA and CDR2 SQIVND (reference sequence). The CDR3 is 16 amino acids. The CDR3 nucleotides read TGTGCCAGTAGTCTACTCCACTTAAGCTCCTACAATGAGCAGTTCTTC. As protein: CASSLLHLSSYNEQFF.

This clonotype was counted between two and nine times. The rearrangement links TRBV3-1 to TRBJ2-7; 7 bases line up with TRBD2. Looked up from germline, CDR1 is LGHDT and CDR2 is YNNKEL (reference sequence). The CDR3 contains 17 residues. Germline trimming cut 0 bases from V and 3 bases from J; bases unmatched to any gene: 11. Here the CDR3 reads CASSQDFWASGNYEQYV. In DNA, the CDR3 is TGTGCCAGCAGCCAAGATTTCTGGGCTAGCGGTAACTACGAGCAGTACGTC.